The text below deals with one T cell receptor beta chain. Its antigen remains unknown. This record belongs to a study of cytomegalovirus exposure and HLA in healthy donors. About the study: From 190 million or so T cells, an earlier analysis saw 90 million to 130 million unique TCR beta sequences. Whole-study findings and limits: A highly shared variant cluster was judged a likely technical artifact.

The CDR3 runs to 15 residues. Germline CDR1 reads SNHLY; CDR2 reads FYNNEI. Trimming at V came to 7 bases and at J to 7 bases, leaving 14 bases not matched to a gene. Use of 60 Vbeta and 13 Jbeta primers characterized the PCR. Sequenced by immunoSEQ multiplex PCR; TCRdb stores in-frame clones only, minus some. The sample includes hundreds of thousands of clones, more than 65% of them seen just once. The origin of this receptor is a man aged 18 to 29 in good health and CMV-seronegative. This rearrangement joins TRBV2 to TRBJ1-2; 8 bases line up with TRBD1. Material: PBMCs. The CDR3 coding sequence is TGTGCCAGCACGAGCCCAGGGGGCGTCAGGACTGGCTACACCTTC. It yields the protein CASTSPGGVRTGYTF. Looking up the rest from reference TRBV2 and TRBJ1-2 gives the full variable domain: EPEVTQTPSHQVTQMGQEVILRCVPISNHLYFYWYRQILGQKVEFLVSFYNNEISEKSEIFDDQFSVERPDGSNFTLKIRSTKLEDSAMYFCASTSPGGVRTGYTFGSGTRLTVV.